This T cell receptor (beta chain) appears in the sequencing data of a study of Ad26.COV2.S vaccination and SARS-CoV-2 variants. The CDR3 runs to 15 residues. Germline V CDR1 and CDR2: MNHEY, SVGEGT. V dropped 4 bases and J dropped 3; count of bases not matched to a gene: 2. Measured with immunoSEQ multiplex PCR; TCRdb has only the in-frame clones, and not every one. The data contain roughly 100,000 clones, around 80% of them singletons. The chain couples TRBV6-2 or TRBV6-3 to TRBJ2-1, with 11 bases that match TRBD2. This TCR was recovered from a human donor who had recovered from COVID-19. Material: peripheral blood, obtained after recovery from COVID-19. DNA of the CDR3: TGTGCCAGCAGTTTGACTAGCGGGGTCTACAATGAGCAGTTCTTC. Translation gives CASSLTSGVYNEQFF.